The rows below give T cell receptor beta chains drawn from one sample of a study of T-cell memory formation after mild COVID-19. Via MiXCR, TCRdb re-called the 5' RACE reads, giving one row per CDR3 protein. The data contain approximately 300,000 distinct CDR3 sequences, about 16% of them seen just once; the ten biggest clones take up roughly 22%. Input material: PBMCs or a T cell subset sorted from them (not recorded which). All receptors derive from a man younger than 35 who had mild COVID-19 (a few samples of this study predate the infection). Cell type and time point are not known. Each CDR3 is given with its conserved first and last residue. A D gene is named only where the DNA matches it firmly. A row's size may be missing; if present it is once, few, many or a size class.

j_gene | d_gene | abundance | v_gene | CDR3aa | CDR3nt
TRBJ2-3 | TRBD2 | few | TRBV7-2 | CASTSRGGPPTDTQYF | TGTGCCAGCACTTCCCGGGGGGGGCCCCCCACAGATACGCAGTATTTT
TRBJ1-1 | TRBD1 | few | TRBV20-1 | CSARDAQGGNTEAFF | TGCAGTGCTAGAGATGCACAGGGGGGGAACACTGAAGCTTTCTTT
TRBJ1-6 | NA | few | TRBV7-8 | CASSGTFSYNSPLHF | TGTGCCAGCAGCGGGACGTTCTCCTATAATTCACCCCTCCACTTT
TRBJ1-2 | NA | few | TRBV12-3/TRBV12-4 | CASRTRDYGYTF | TGTGCCAGCCGGACCCGGGACTATGGCTACACCTTC
TRBJ2-5 | NA | NA | TRBV9 | CASSPGLLRGETQYF | TGTGCCAGCAGCCCCGGACTACTCCGAGGGGAGACCCAGTACTTC
TRBJ2-4 | NA | few | TRBV12-3/TRBV12-4 | CASSLGGRGRAKNIQYF | TGTGCCAGCAGTTTAGGGGGAAGGGGGAGAGCCAAAAACATTCAGTACTTC
TRBJ1-3 | TRBD1 | NA | TRBV6-6 | CASSARDSLSGNTIYF | TGTGCCAGCAGTGCCCGGGACAGCCTCTCTGGAAACACCATATATTTT
TRBJ2-7 | TRBD2 | NA | TRBV4-3 | CASSQAFSGDLSYEQYF | TGCGCCAGCAGCCAAGCGTTTAGCGGGGACTTATCCTACGAGCAGTACTTC
TRBJ1-1 | TRBD1 | NA | TRBV5-1 | CASSSWTGNTEAFF | TGCGCCAGCAGCTCATGGACAGGGAACACTGAAGCTTTCTTT
TRBJ2-3 | NA | few | TRBV10-3 | CAISGFRVRSTDTQYF | TGTGCCATCAGTGGTTTCCGGGTAAGAAGCACAGATACGCAGTATTTT
TRBJ2-1 | TRBD2 | many | TRBV10-3 | CAIGAGGYYNEQFF | TGTGCCATCGGAGCGGGGGGGTACTACAATGAGCAGTTCTTC
TRBJ2-5 | NA | few | TRBV6-2/TRBV6-3 | CASHSEIQETQYF | TGTGCCAGCCATTCGGAAATACAAGAGACCCAGTACTTC
TRBJ2-3 | TRBD1 | NA | TRBV6-2/TRBV6-3 | CASGQGWGTDTQYF | TGTGCCAGCGGACAGGGATGGGGCACAGATACGCAGTATTTT
TRBJ1-3 | NA | NA | TRBV6-6 | CASCSGVGNTIYF | TGTGCCAGCTGCAGCGGGGTGGGAAACACCATATATTTT
TRBJ1-2 | NA | few | TRBV19 | CASRERSYGYTF | TGTGCCAGTAGGGAACGCAGCTATGGCTACACCTTC
TRBJ1-6 | NA | few | TRBV27 | CASRRTVGSYNSPLHF | TGTGCCAGCAGAAGGACCGTCGGATCCTATAATTCACCCCTCCACTTT
TRBJ2-1 | NA | many | TRBV11-2 | CASSLVEQFF | TGTGCCAGCAGCTTGGTTGAGCAGTTCTTC
TRBJ2-1 | TRBD2 | many | TRBV5-1 | CASRPGGGSSYNEQFF | TGCGCCAGCAGGCCGGGGGGGGGAAGCTCCTACAATGAGCAGTTCTTC
TRBJ1-1 | TRBD1 | few | TRBV20-1 | CSARDTGQRFKAFF | TGCAGTGCTAGAGATACGGGACAGCGCTTCAAAGCTTTCTTT
TRBJ2-4 | TRBD1 | few | TRBV4-1 | CARSQITGGLAKNIQYF | TGCGCCAGAAGCCAAATAACAGGGGGCTTAGCCAAAAACATTCAGTACTTC
TRBJ1-2 | NA | NA | TRBV14 | CASSPATDPYGYTF | TGTGCCAGCAGCCCCGCAACGGATCCCTATGGCTACACCTTC
TRBJ2-3 | NA | NA | TRBV4-1 | CASSQDSWGPSTDTQYF | TGCGCCAGCAGCCAAGACTCCTGGGGGCCTAGCACAGATACGCAGTATTTT
TRBJ1-1 | NA | many | TRBV12-3/TRBV12-4 | CASSLSLNTEAFF | TGTGCCAGCAGCCTATCACTGAACACTGAAGCTTTCTTT
TRBJ2-2 | NA | few | TRBV4-3 | CASSQDSASRAGELFF | TGCGCCAGCAGCCAAGATTCGGCGTCCCGGGCCGGGGAGCTGTTTTTT
TRBJ1-2 | TRBD1 | many | TRBV12-3/TRBV12-4 | CASSSRTGHYGYTF | TGTGCCAGCAGCTCCCGGACAGGTCATTATGGCTACACCTTC
TRBJ1-5 | NA | NA | TRBV7-6 | CASSLGQGIQPQHF | TGTGCCAGCAGCTTAGGGCAGGGTATACAGCCCCAGCATTTT
TRBJ1-1 | NA | few | TRBV4-1 | CASSQDGGPEAFF | TGCGCCAGCAGCCAAGACGGGGGGCCTGAAGCTTTCTTT
TRBJ2-5 | NA | NA | TRBV7-2 | CASSPRDGLETQYF | TGTGCCAGCAGCCCGAGGGACGGACTAGAGACCCAGTACTTC
TRBJ1-2 | TRBD1 | many | TRBV12-3/TRBV12-4 | CASSLRNRGVGYGYTF | TGTGCCAGCAGTTTACGTAACAGGGGGGTTGGCTATGGCTACACCTTC
TRBJ1-4 | NA | few | TRBV3-1 | CASSQGADYRVEKLFF | TGTGCCAGCAGCCAAGGGGCCGACTACAGGGTTGAAAAACTGTTTTTT
TRBJ2-3 | TRBD1 | NA | TRBV4-3 | CASSHPGTASTDTQYF | TGCGCCAGCAGCCACCCCGGGACAGCAAGCACAGATACGCAGTATTTT
TRBJ2-5 | NA | NA | TRBV27 | CASSLLADQETQYF | TGTGCCAGCAGTTTACTCGCAGACCAAGAGACCCAGTACTTC
TRBJ2-5 | TRBD2 | NA | TRBV9 | CASSVTSGVGGETQYF | TGTGCCAGCAGCGTGACTAGCGGGGTCGGTGGGGAGACCCAGTACTTC
TRBJ1-1 | TRBD1 | few | TRBV7-9 | CASSSGQAALEAFF | TGTGCCAGCAGCTCGGGACAGGCGGCTCTCGAAGCTTTCTTT
TRBJ1-1 | NA | few | TRBV12-5 | CASGLGDHAEAFF | TGTGCTAGTGGTTTGGGAGACCACGCAGAAGCTTTCTTT
TRBJ1-1 | TRBD1 | NA | TRBV7-2 | CASSLVRTGGMGEAFF | TGTGCCAGCAGCTTAGTTCGGACAGGGGGGATGGGTGAAGCTTTCTTT
TRBJ2-3 | TRBD2 | few | TRBV6-5 | CASRMSGGAVDTQYF | TGTGCCAGCAGGATGAGCGGGGGGGCCGTAGATACGCAGTATTTT
TRBJ2-7 | NA | few | TRBV7-9 | CASSLVTSEQYF | TGTGCCAGCAGCTTAGTAACGAGCGAGCAGTACTTC
TRBJ1-5 | TRBD1 | few | TRBV28 | CASRRDRARQPQHF | TGTGCCAGCAGGCGAGACAGGGCACGTCAGCCCCAGCATTTT
TRBJ2-7 | NA | many | TRBV5-1 | CASSLGWASGGKDEQYF | TGCGCCAGCAGCTTGGGATGGGCGTCTGGGGGGAAGGACGAGCAGTACTTC
TRBJ1-2 | NA | few | TRBV6-6 | CASSLPGGTGYDYTF | TGTGCCAGCAGTCTCCCTGGGGGTACAGGGTATGACTACACCTTC
TRBJ1-6 | TRBD1 | NA | TRBV4-3 | CASSQSRTGRAPLHF | TGCGCCAGCAGCCAATCTCGGACAGGGCGGGCACCCCTCCACTTT
TRBJ2-3 | NA | many | TRBV6-4 | CASGAGGHTDTQYF | TGTGCCAGCGGGGCCGGGGGGCACACAGATACGCAGTATTTT
TRBJ1-1 | NA | many | TRBV5-1 | CASSIPGRMNTEAFF | TGCGCCAGCTCCATTCCGGGGCGAATGAACACTGAAGCTTTCTTT
TRBJ1-2 | NA | few | TRBV6-2/TRBV6-3 | CASRAGGGYTF | TGTGCCAGCAGGGCCGGCGGGGGCTACACCTTC
TRBJ2-2 | TRBD1 | few | TRBV4-3 | CASSQTRQGARTGELFF | TGCGCCAGCAGCCAGACCCGACAGGGGGCGCGCACCGGGGAGCTGTTTTTT
TRBJ2-6 | NA | few | TRBV5-1 | CASSSTGPGANVLTF | TGCGCCAGCAGCTCGACAGGACCCGGGGCCAACGTCCTGACTTTC
TRBJ1-2 | NA | NA | TRBV29-1 | CSDERGLYGYTF | TGCAGCGACGAGCGGGGGCTCTATGGCTACACCTTC
TRBJ1-5 | NA | NA | TRBV19 | CASSLDDRSGWNSNQPQHF | TGTGCCAGTAGTCTAGATGACAGGTCGGGGTGGAATAGCAATCAGCCCCAGCATTTT
TRBJ2-3 | TRBD1 | few | TRBV9 | CASSVVGTGSLRTDTQYF | TGTGCCAGCAGCGTAGTTGGGACAGGGTCCCTCCGAACAGATACGCAGTATTTT
TRBJ2-5 | NA | few | TRBV10-3 | CAISESTSDQETQYF | TGTGCCATCAGTGAGTCGACCAGCGACCAAGAGACCCAGTACTTC
TRBJ1-2 | NA | NA | TRBV10-3 | CAISESNRPGYGYTF | TGTGCCATCAGTGAGTCGAACAGGCCAGGCTATGGCTACACCTTC
TRBJ1-1 | NA | few | TRBV5-1 | CASSHRGGLGNTEAFF | TGCGCCAGCAGTCACCGGGGGGGACTAGGGAACACTGAAGCTTTCTTT
TRBJ1-3 | NA | few | TRBV7-2 | CASSFQAPGNTIYF | TGTGCCAGCAGCTTTCAGGCCCCTGGAAACACCATATATTTT